What follows is one T cell receptor beta chain and its context. Its antigen is unidentified. Germline V gene lookup returns CDR1 SGHTA and CDR2 FQGNSA. V lost 3 bases to trimming and J lost 4 bases, with 10 bases between them. The CDR3 is 14 amino acids. This sample is part of a study of T cell responses to AZD1222 COVID-19 vaccine. Study results and caveats: Seropositive status at baseline applied to only 6 or 7 AZD1222 recipients. Dominant at 160-218 and 743-854, vaccine-associated CD4 TCRs also spanned spike.

The method was immunoSEQ multiplex PCR; TCRdb's version includes in-frame clones alone and lacks a portion of them. This sample has about 130,000 clones; roughly 82% occur once, and the top ten carry about 4%. This chain uses TRBV7-2 with TRBJ2-1; unclear D gene. Specimen: peripheral blood, collected on day 0 of AZD1222 vaccination. The TCR sequence derives from an adult in good health. The CDR3 reads CASSFRTDYNEQFF. CDR3 DNA sequence: TGTGCCAGCAGCTTCCGGACGGATTACAATGAGCAGTTCTTC.